The present T cell receptor (beta chain) was sequenced within a study of shared clonotypes between healthy human individuals. CD45RO-negative CD8 cells positively selected for CCR7 made up the naive population, which excluded terminally differentiated effector memory CD45RA+ cells. The data were produced by immunoSEQ multiplex PCR, yet TCRdb's version contains in-frame clones alone and is incomplete. The profile shows hundreds of thousands of clones, approximately 96% of them singletons. Trimming took 5 bases from V and 1 from J, leaving 9 bases between them. Germline values: CDR1 SEHNR, CDR2 FQNEAQ (reference sequence). The CDR3 spans 14 residues.

The chain couples TRBV7-9 to TRBJ1-3, with D hard to call. The material sequenced was naive CD8+ T cells sorted from blood. The sequence was collected from a woman aged 25 to 39 in good health. DNA of the CDR3: TGTGCCAGCAGCCCGGAGTCTTCTGGAAACACCATATATTTT. Residues: CASSPESSGNTIYF.